The 19 T cell receptor beta chains given below trace back to one sample, sequenced in a study of blood T cell repertoires in COVID-19. Data came from immunoSEQ multiplex PCR; TCRdb stores just in-frame clones and leaves some out. The sample lists roughly 700,000 clones, 90% occurring once. The source material was peripheral blood. These receptors were taken from a woman aged 18-29 years with acute or convalescent COVID-19.

V and J are TRBV4-3 and TRBJ1-3; D is perhaps TRBD1 (5 bases). V lost 0 bases to trimming and J lost 0 bases, with 12 bases between them. The CDR3 is made up of 17 amino acids. Looked up from germline, CDR1 is LGHNA and CDR2 is YSLEER. In nucleotides, the CDR3 is TGCGCCAGCAGCCAAGATTACAGGATTCACTCTGGAAACACCATATATTTT. Translation gives CASSQDYRIHSGNTIYF.

This rearrangement joins TRBV13 to TRBJ2-2; 9 bases line up with TRBD2. CDR1 and CDR2 from the germline V gene are PRHDT and FYEKMQ (reference sequence). The CDR3 runs 16 residues. V gave up 2 bases and J gave up 4 bases; unmatched junction bases: 5. CDR3 in DNA: TGTGCCAGCAGCTTAAGCCTAGCGGGAAGCACCGGGGAGCTGTTTTTT. Protein: CASSLSLAGSTGELFF.

This chain links TRBV13 with TRBJ1-5; the D gene is possibly TRBD1 (5 bases). V gave up 4 bases and J gave up 3 bases, with 10 bases separating them. Germline V lookup: CDR1 PRHDT, CDR2 FYEKMQ (reference sequence). The CDR3 totals 14 residues. The CDR3 DNA follows: TGTGCCAGCAGCTCGAAGACAGACAATCAGCCCCAGCATTTT. This encodes CASSSKTDNQPQHF. The whole variable domain, remainder taken from reference TRBV13 and TRBJ1-5, is AAGVIQSPRHLIKEKRETATLKCYPIPRHDTVYWYQQGPGQDPQFLISFYEKMQSDKGSIPDRFSAQQFSDYHSELNMSSLELGDSALYFCASSSKTDNQPQHFGDGTRLSIL.

The chain employs TRBV5-1 and TRBJ2-2, with 9 bases fitting TRBD1. Germline trimming cut 0 bases from V and 4 bases from J; bases unmatched to any gene: 4. The CDR3 contains 16 residues. Germline V gives CDR1 SGHRS, CDR2 YFSETQ. CDR3 region: CASSLARTGVTGELFF. CDR3 DNA sequence: TGCGCCAGCAGCTTGGCCCGGACAGGGGTCACCGGGGAGCTGTTTTTT.

This chain uses TRBV2 with TRBJ1-1, with D hard to call. The germline V gene has CDR1 SNHLY and CDR2 FYNNEI. Trimming removed 4 bases from V and 0 bases from J, with 6 bases in between. This CDR3 region has 13 residues. CDR3: CASSVTVNTEAFF. The CDR3 nucleotides are TGTGCCAGCAGTGTCACAGTGAACACTGAAGCTTTCTTT. The variable domain in full, completed from reference TRBV2 and TRBJ1-1, reads EPEVTQTPSHQVTQMGQEVILRCVPISNHLYFYWYRQILGQKVEFLVSFYNNEISEKSEIFDDQFSVERPDGSNFTLKIRSTKLEDSAMYFCASSVTVNTEAFFGQGTRLTVV.

This clone was recorded only once. The chain is built from TRBV7-8 and TRBJ2-4; TRBD2 matches 14 bases. CDR3 length equals 17 residues. The germline gives CDR1 SGHVS, CDR2 FQNEAQ. V lost 1 base to trimming and J lost 8 bases; unmatched junction nucleotides: 7. This chain's CDR3 is CASSLGLAGGPADIQYF. In nucleotides, the CDR3 is TGTGCCAGCAGCTTAGGACTAGCGGGGGGGCCGGCTGACATTCAGTACTTC.

The CDR3 region has the DNA TGTGCCAGCAGACCCGGGACAGGGAAAAACTATGGCTACACCTTC. Translating gives CASRPGTGKNYGYTF. The gene calls are TRBV28 and TRBJ1-2, with 9 bases lining up with TRBD1. V gave up 6 bases and J gave up 2 bases; unmatched junction bases: 7. CDR3 length: 15 amino acids. Germline assignment: CDR1 MDHEN and CDR2 SYDVKM.

The V gene is TRBV7-9, the J gene TRBJ2-3; tentative D call: TRBD2 (7 bases). There are 16 residues in the CDR3. V was pared by 1 base and J by 2 bases, with 13 bases between. Germline V gives CDR1 SEHNR, CDR2 FQNEAQ (reference sequence). Written as DNA, the CDR3 is TGTGCCAGCAGCTTAGAAAAGGGGGGGGTCACAGATACGCAGTATTTT. This sequence encodes CASSLEKGGVTDTQYF. Full variable domain (remainder filled in from reference TRBV7-9 and TRBJ2-3): DTGVSQNPRHKITKRGQNVTFRCDPISEHNRLYWYRQTLGQGPEFLTYFQNEAQLEKSRLLSDRFSAERPKGSFSTLEIQRTEQGDSAMYLCASSLEKGGVTDTQYFGPGTRLTVL.

This sequence joins TRBV5-6 and TRBJ1-5, with 7 bases aligning to TRBD1. CDR1 and CDR2 from the germline V gene are SGHDT and YYEEEE. The CDR3 has 14 amino acids. V gave up 2 bases and J gave up 3 bases; unmatched junction bases: 2. CDR3 in amino acids: CASSFGTDNQPQHF. CDR3 bases: TGTGCCAGCAGCTTCGGGACAGACAATCAGCCCCAGCATTTT.

The chain couples TRBV7-8 to TRBJ1-2, with D uncertain. The CDR3 covers 14 residues. The V gene's germline CDR1 is SGHVS and CDR2 FQNEAQ. With 0 bases removed from V and 2 bases from J, the gap between germline ends came to 7 bases. The CDR3 DNA reads TGTGCCAGCAGCTTAGCGGCAGTCAACTATGGCTACACCTTC. This sequence encodes CASSLAAVNYGYTF.

The CDR3 DNA reads TGTGCCAGCAGTTTATCGGGGGGAGGGGGCTATGGCTACACCTTC. Translating it yields CASSLSGGGGYGYTF. The V call is TRBV28, the J call TRBJ1-2, with TRBD1 as a possible D gene (6 bases). The CDR3 is 15 amino acids. Germline assignment: CDR1 MDHEN and CDR2 SYDVKM. V was shortened by 1 base and J by 4 bases, with 13 bases between the two germline ends.

The chain employs TRBV19 and TRBJ2-1, with TRBD1 matching 8 bases. After removal of 5 bases from V and 6 bases from J, the junction contained 15 bases not matched to a gene. The CDR3 is made up of 17 amino acids. Germline values: CDR1 LNHDA, CDR2 SQIVND (reference sequence). CDR3 sequence: CASSQPRGTGSFNEQFF. DNA for the CDR3: TGTGCCAGTAGTCAACCCCGGGGGACAGGTAGTTTCAATGAGCAGTTCTTC.

On this clone itself: Other DNA sequences in the same sample also yield this CDR3. The J gene is TRBJ1-1, the V gene TRBV10-2; D is undetermined. V lost 1 base, J lost 1 base, and 4 bases lay in between. Germline V gene sequence: CDR1 WSHSY, CDR2 SAAADI. CDR3 size: 13 residues. In DNA, the CDR3 is TGCGCCAGCAGTGAGTATAGGAACACTGAAGCTTTCTTT. It is translated as CASSEYRNTEAFF.

The chain couples TRBV2 to TRBJ1-5; 8 nucleotides line up with TRBD1. The CDR3 has 14 amino acids. Germline assignment: CDR1 SNHLY and CDR2 FYNNEI. The V gene end was trimmed by 6 bases and the J gene end by 6 bases; junction bases not matched to a gene: 7. For the CDR3, the DNA is TGTGCCAGCAGGGACAGGGTTGCCCCTCAGCCCCAGCATTTT. This sequence encodes CASRDRVAPQPQHF.

The chain couples TRBV7-3 to TRBJ1-1; D is unresolved. This CDR3 is 18 amino acids long. Germline CDR1 SGHTA, CDR2 FQGTGA. The germline V and J ends were trimmed by 1 base and 10 bases, with 28 bases remaining between them. The DNA for the CDR3 is TGTGCCAGCAGCTTAAAAGGAGACCCCGAACGCGGGCTTTGGGGAGCTTTCTTT. This codes for CASSLKGDPERGLWGAFF.

This chain links TRBV6-5 with TRBJ1-2; TRBD1 is a possible D gene (6 bases). The V gene's germline CDR1 is MNHEY and CDR2 SVGAGI. There are 13 residues in the CDR3. Trimming shortened V by 7 bases and J by 4 bases, and 13 bases separated the two germline ends. CDR3 DNA sequence: TGTGCCAGCAAAAACGACAGGTTCTATGGCTACACCTTC. Its protein product is CASKNDRFYGYTF.

The chain carries TRBV12-5 and TRBJ2-2, with D perhaps matching TRBD2 (5 bases). Per germline, CDR1 LGHNT and CDR2 FRNRAP. CDR3 length: 14 amino acids. V gave up 4 bases and J gave up 4 bases, with 10 bases separating them. The CDR3 DNA reads TGTGCTAGTGGTTCGGAGGTATTCACCGGGGAGCTGTTTTTT. Its translation is CASGSEVFTGELFF.

The chain combines TRBV15 with TRBJ2-5, with TRBD1 matching over 7 bases. J lost 1 base, V lost 4 bases, and 9 bases had no gene match. Germline loops: CDR1 LNHNV, CDR2 YYDKDF (reference sequence). This CDR3 region has 16 residues. The CDR3 bases are TGTGCCACCAGCAACCCCGGACAGGAATTCCAAGAGACCCAGTACTTC. It codes for CATSNPGQEFQETQYF.

This clone was seen only a few times. This chain uses TRBV24-1 with TRBJ2-1; perhaps TRBD1 as D (5 bases). The CDR3 sequence is 12 residues long. V was trimmed by 2 bases and J by 11 bases, leaving 9 bases between them. Per the germline V gene, CDR1 is KGHDR and CDR2 is SFDVKD. Written as DNA, the CDR3 is TGTGCCACCAGTGATTCCAGGGTAAAGCAGTTCTTC. Translating gives CATSDSRVKQFF.